This entry features one T cell receptor beta chain sequence. This sample is drawn from a study of blood T cell repertoires in COVID-19. The table came from immunoSEQ multiplex PCR; TCRdb's copy has only in-frame clones and leaves some out. The sample holds fewer than 200,000 clones, over 75% seen once. The source material was peripheral blood. The receptor was isolated from a man aged 70 or older with active or convalescent COVID-19.

The CDR3 coding sequence is TGTGCCAGCAGGACCGGGACAGGGGATTCACCCCTCCACTTT. It encodes CASRTGTGDSPLHF. The chain has TRBV5-4 and TRBJ1-6; 10 bases align to TRBD1. V shed 5 bases and J 8 bases; nucleotides not matched to a gene: 4. There are 14 residues in the CDR3. The germline gives CDR1 SGHNT, CDR2 YYREEE (reference sequence).